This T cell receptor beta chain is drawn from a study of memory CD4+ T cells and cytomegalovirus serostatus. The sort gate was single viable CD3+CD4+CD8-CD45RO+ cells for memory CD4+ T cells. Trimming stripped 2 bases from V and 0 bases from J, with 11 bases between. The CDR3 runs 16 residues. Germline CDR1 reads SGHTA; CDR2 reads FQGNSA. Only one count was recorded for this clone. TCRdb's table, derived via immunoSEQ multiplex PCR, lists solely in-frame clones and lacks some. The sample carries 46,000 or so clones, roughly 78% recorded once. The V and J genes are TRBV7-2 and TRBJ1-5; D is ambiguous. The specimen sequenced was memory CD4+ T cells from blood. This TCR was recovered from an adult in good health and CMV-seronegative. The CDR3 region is CASSLLPRGSNQPQHF. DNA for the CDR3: TGTGCCAGCAGCTTATTACCGCGCGGTAGCAATCAGCCCCAGCATTTT. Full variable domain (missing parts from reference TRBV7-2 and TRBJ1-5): GAGVSQSPSNKVTEKGKDVELRCDPISGHTALYWYRQSLGQGLEFLIYFQGNSAPDKSGLPSDRFSAERTGGSVSTLTIQRTQQEDSAVYLCASSLLPRGSNQPQHFGDGTRLSIL.